This TCR beta chain was sequenced in a study of blood T cell repertoires in COVID-19. Study summary: Samples representing acute and convalescent COVID-19 were sourced from the United States, Italy and Spain.

Clones were sequenced by immunoSEQ multiplex PCR, and TCRdb holds only the in-frame ones, with some missing. The sample records 300,000 to 350,000 clones, approximately 88% being singletons. Unmatched junction bases numbered 5, after V lost 7 bases and J lost 6 bases. This CDR3 region has 12 residues. Germline V gene sequence: CDR1 SNHLY, CDR2 FYNNEI. The study counted Cohort 3 donors as recovered given two negative PCRs, clearance, or symptom resolution. The receptor's source is a man aged 25-40 years who had recovered from COVID-19. The specimen was PBMCs or T cells enriched from blood (not recorded which). V gene TRBV2 combines with J gene TRBJ2-7; 8 bases agree with TRBD1. The CDR3 loop reads CASTGQGFEQYF. DNA of the CDR3: TGTGCCAGCACCGGACAGGGCTTCGAGCAGTACTTC.